The 9 T cell receptor beta chains below all came from one sample that was sequenced in a study of shared clonotypes between healthy human individuals. Sequenced by immunoSEQ multiplex PCR; TCRdb stores in-frame clones only, minus some. The sample carries about 680,000 clones, roughly 78% recorded once. The specimen sequenced was memory CD4+ T cells sorted from blood. Subset in this sample: CD45RA-negative fraction. The source of these receptors is a woman in her thirties in good health.

At least ten counts were recorded for this clone. The gene calls are TRBV25-1 and TRBJ2-5; either TRBD1 or TRBD2 may supply D (6 bases each). The germline V gene has CDR1 MGHDK and CDR2 SYGVNS. Between the trimmed V and J ends, which lost 3 bases and 5 bases, there was a span of 13 bases. This CDR3 contains 14 residues. The CDR3 region has the DNA TGTGCCAGCAGTGATCGGGGGCGGGCGGAGACCCAGTACTTC. Encoded protein: CASSDRGRAETQYF.

The V and J genes are TRBV11-2 and TRBJ2-7; TRBD1 might be the D (5 bases). Deletions cut 5 bases from V and 3 bases from J, with 17 bases between. This CDR3 spans 15 amino acids. The V gene's germline CDR1 is SGHAT and CDR2 FQNNGV. CDR3 sequence (DNA): TGTGCCAGCAGCCTGTATAGGGGCAGGGTCTACGAGCAGTACTTC. Translating gives CASSLYRGRVYEQYF.

The rearrangement links TRBV7-9 to TRBJ2-5; no firm D call. This CDR3 is built from 11 residues. V shed 8 bases and J shed 11 bases, with 15 bases lying between them. The germline gives CDR1 SEHNR, CDR2 FQNEAQ (reference sequence). CDR3 sequence: CASRVNWTQYF. Written as DNA, the CDR3 is TGTGCCAGCCGTGTAAATTGGACGCAGTACTTC.

This sequence joins TRBV10-1 and TRBJ1-1, with D perhaps TRBD1 (5 bases). Germline CDR1 and CDR2: WNHNN and SYGVQD (reference sequence). This CDR3 has 13 amino acids. V was trimmed by 4 bases and J by 1 base, leaving 7 bases between them. CDR3 in DNA: TGCGCCAGCAGTGGACAGACGAACACTGAAGCTTTCTTT. This translates into CASSGQTNTEAFF.

This CDR3 is CAWNRQGNTEAFF. The CDR3 nucleotides are TGTGCCTGGAACCGACAGGGAAACACTGAAGCTTTCTTT. The V and J genes are TRBV30 and TRBJ1-1; 7 nucleotides line up with TRBD1. This CDR3 comprises 13 residues. Germline trimming cut 4 bases from V and 2 bases from J; bases unmatched to any gene: 4. Germline loops: CDR1 GTSNPN, CDR2 SVGIG (reference sequence).

Only a few counts were recorded for this clone. The genes are TRBV5-1 and TRBJ2-7, with D maybe TRBD2 (5 bases). V shed 0 bases and J shed 7 bases, with 8 bases lying between them. Germline V gene sequence: CDR1 SGHRS, CDR2 YFSETQ. The CDR3 consists of 12 residues. CDR3 nucleotides: TGCGCCAGCAGCTTGGGACTACGGGAGCAGTACTTC. It yields the protein CASSLGLREQYF.

The chain carries TRBV19 and TRBJ2-7; D call uncertain. Trimming removed 6 bases at V and 2 bases at J, with 17 bases between. CDR1 is LNHDA and CDR2 is SQIVND in the germline V gene (reference sequence). There are 15 residues in the CDR3. CDR3 sequence: CASRAETTGAYEQYF. CDR3 sequence (DNA): TGTGCCAGTAGAGCCGAGACAACTGGGGCCTACGAGCAGTACTTC.

With respect to this clone: The same CDR3 also results from other DNA sequences found in this sample. The chain combines TRBV5-1 with TRBJ2-1; D call uncertain. The CDR3 is 14 amino acids. V dropped 1 base and J dropped 0 bases, with 5 bases sitting between them. CDR1 is SGHRS and CDR2 is YFSETQ in the germline V gene. The chain's CDR3 is CASSLMGSYNEQFF. The DNA of the CDR3 is TGCGCCAGCAGCTTGATGGGCTCCTACAATGAGCAGTTCTTC.

The CDR3 here is CASSSLQGQPQHF. The CDR3 DNA follows: TGTGCCAGCAGTTCCTTACAGGGACAGCCCCAGCATTTT. The rearrangement uses TRBV6-5 and TRBJ1-5; weak D call: TRBD1 (6 bases). V lost 4 bases to trimming and J lost 7 bases, with 11 bases between them. The length of the CDR3 is 13 residues. Germline lookup yields CDR1 MNHEY and CDR2 SVGAGI.